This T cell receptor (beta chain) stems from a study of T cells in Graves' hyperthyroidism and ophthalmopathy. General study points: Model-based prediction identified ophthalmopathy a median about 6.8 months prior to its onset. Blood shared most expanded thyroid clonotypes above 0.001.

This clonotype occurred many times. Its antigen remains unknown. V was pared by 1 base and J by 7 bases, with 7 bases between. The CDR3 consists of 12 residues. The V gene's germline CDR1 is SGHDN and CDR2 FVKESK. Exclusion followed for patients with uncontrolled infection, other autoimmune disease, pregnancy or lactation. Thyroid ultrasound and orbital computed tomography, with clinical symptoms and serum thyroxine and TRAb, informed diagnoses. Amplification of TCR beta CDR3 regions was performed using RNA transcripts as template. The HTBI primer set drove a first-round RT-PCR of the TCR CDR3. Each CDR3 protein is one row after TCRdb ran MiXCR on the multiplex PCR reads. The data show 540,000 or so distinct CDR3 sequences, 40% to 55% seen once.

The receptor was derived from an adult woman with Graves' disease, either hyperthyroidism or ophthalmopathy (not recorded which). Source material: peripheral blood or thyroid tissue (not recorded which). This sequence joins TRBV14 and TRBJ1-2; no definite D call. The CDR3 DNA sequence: TGTGCCAGCAGCCAAGCAACGGCTGGCTACACCTTC. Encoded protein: CASSQATAGYTF.